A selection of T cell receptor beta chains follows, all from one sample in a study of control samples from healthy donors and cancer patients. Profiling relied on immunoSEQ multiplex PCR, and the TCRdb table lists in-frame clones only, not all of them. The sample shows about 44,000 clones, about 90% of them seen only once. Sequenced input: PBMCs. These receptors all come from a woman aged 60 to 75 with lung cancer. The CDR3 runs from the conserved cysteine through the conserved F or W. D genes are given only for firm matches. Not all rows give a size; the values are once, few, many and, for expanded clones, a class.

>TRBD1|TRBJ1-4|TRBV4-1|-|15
TGCGCCAGCAGCCAAGAAAAGACAGGGGTTGAAAAACTGTTTTTT
CASSQEKTGVEKLFF
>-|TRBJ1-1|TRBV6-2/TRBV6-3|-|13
TGTGCCAGCAGTTGGTCCTACGGCACTGAAGCTTTCTTT
CASSWSYGTEAFF
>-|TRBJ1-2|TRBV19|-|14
TGTGCCAGTAGTGGGTCGGCAGGAACCTATGGCTACACCTTC
CASSGSAGTYGYTF
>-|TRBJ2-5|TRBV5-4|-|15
TGTGCCAGCAGCTTGGTATCGGGAGTGGGAGAGACCCAGTACTTC
CASSLVSGVGETQYF
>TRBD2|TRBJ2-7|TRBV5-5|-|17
TGTGCCAGCAGCTTCAGGGGAGGCGGGAGGCTGCGCTACGAGCAGTACTTC
CASSFRGGGRLRYEQYF
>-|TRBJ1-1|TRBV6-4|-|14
TGTGCCAGCAGTGCTAAGGGGGGGAGGGCTGAAGCTTTCTTT
CASSAKGGRAEAFF
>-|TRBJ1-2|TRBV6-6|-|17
TGTGCCAGCAGTCGACGCAGGACAGCCTTTGCTAACTATGGCTACACCTTC
CASSRRRTAFANYGYTF
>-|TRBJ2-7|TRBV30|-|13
TGTGCCTGGAGTGACGGGATCACCTACGAGCAGTACTTC
CAWSDGITYEQYF
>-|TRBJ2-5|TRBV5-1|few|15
TGCGCCAGCAGCCCGAGGGAGGGGGTCGCAGAGACCCAGTACTTC
CASSPREGVAETQYF
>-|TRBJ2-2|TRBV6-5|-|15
TGTGCCAGCAGTTATGGCGTTTTTAACACCGGGGAGCTGTTTTTT
CASSYGVFNTGELFF
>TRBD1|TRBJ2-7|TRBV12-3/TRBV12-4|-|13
TGTGCCACCAGCCGGGACAGTCGGCTCGAGCAGTACTTC
CATSRDSRLEQYF
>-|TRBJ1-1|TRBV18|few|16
TGTGCCAGCTCACTAAACGTGGACGTGATGAACACTGAAGCTTTCTTT
CASSLNVDVMNTEAFF